A single sample is the source of the 25 T cell receptor beta chains below, sequenced in a study of resident and recirculating memory T cells in vitiligo. Method: immunoSEQ multiplex PCR; TCRdb's copy keeps in-frame clones and lacks some. The sample shows tens of thousands of clones, just over 90% of them seen only once. Sequenced sample: blood. The receptor source for this set is a male donor with vitiligo.

The chain joins TRBV7-9 to TRBJ2-2; maybe TRBD2 (6 bases). V lost 0 bases and J lost 4, with 9 bases in between. The germline V gene encodes CDR1 SEHNR and CDR2 FQNEAQ (reference sequence). This CDR3 contains 15 residues. Here the CDR3 DNA reads TGTGCCAGCAGCTTAGCGGGGGGAAGCACCGGGGAGCTGTTTTTT. The encoded protein is CASSLAGGSTGELFF.

This chain connects TRBV14 to TRBJ2-4; possibly TRBD1 for D (5 bases). The CDR3 runs 14 residues. V gave up 4 bases and J gave up 7 bases, with 14 bases separating them. CDR1 is SGHDN and CDR2 is FVKESK in the germline V gene. CDR3 DNA: TGTGCCAGCAGCCCAATGGATAGGGGTAACATTCAGTACTTC. Its translation is CASSPMDRGNIQYF.

The chain recombines TRBV4-2 with TRBJ1-6, with 10 bases that match TRBD1. Germline V lookup: CDR1 LGHNA, CDR2 YNFKEQ. Germline trimming cut 0 bases from V and 7 bases from J; bases unmatched to any gene: 12. The length of the CDR3 is 19 residues. CDR3 in DNA: TGTGCCAGCAGCCAAGATGCGGTCAGGACAGGGGGTGGAAATTCACCCCTCCACTTT. Residues: CASSQDAVRTGGGNSPLHF.

The chain employs TRBV29-1 and TRBJ2-1; D gene ambiguous. Trimming pared 3 bases from V and 3 bases from J, leaving 6 bases between. The CDR3 contains 12 residues. Germline values: CDR1 SQVTM, CDR2 ANQGSEA. The CDR3 DNA reads as TGCAGCGTTGAGGGCCGCTACAATGAGCAGTTCTTC. This encodes CSVEGRYNEQFF.

J is TRBJ2-6 and V is TRBV6-5; D ambiguous. The CDR3 covers 15 residues. Trimming shortened V by 5 bases and J by 2 bases, and 10 bases separated the two germline ends. CDR1 MNHEY and CDR2 SVGAGI come from the germline V gene. The CDR3 nucleotides read TGTGCCAGCAGTAAGGCGGTGACTGGGGCCAACGTCCTGACTTTC. It specifies CASSKAVTGANVLTF.

V gene TRBV19 combines with J gene TRBJ2-5; no reliable D call. Germline V gene data show CDR1 as LNHDA and CDR2 as SQIVND (reference sequence). Trimming cost V 1 base and J 5 bases, with 8 bases left between them. The CDR3 length is 13 residues. CDR3 nucleotides: TGTGCCAGTAGTATAGGCGGTGGGGAGACCCAGTACTTC. Translated, it gives CASSIGGGETQYF. Using reference TRBV19 and TRBJ2-5 for the parts outside the CDR3, the full variable domain is DGGITQSPKYLFRKEGQNVTLSCEQNLNHDAMYWYRQDPGQGLRLIYYSQIVNDFQKGDIAEGYSVSREKKESFPLTVTSAQKNPTAFYLCASSIGGGETQYFGPGTRLLVL.

This clone has just one count. DNA of the CDR3: TGTGCCATTGCGGGGGGGCAGAAAGATACGCAGTATTTT. This gives the protein CAIAGGQKDTQYF. The V gene is TRBV10-3, the J gene TRBJ2-3; 9 bases fit TRBD2. The CDR3 runs 13 residues. V shed 9 bases and J 5 bases; nucleotides not matched to a gene: 6. Germline V gene data show CDR1 as ENHRY and CDR2 as SYGVKD.

CDR3 protein: CASSFTNTAAFF. Here the CDR3 DNA reads TGTGCCAGCAGTTTCACTAATACCGCAGCTTTCTTT. V usage is TRBV6-6 and J usage is TRBJ1-1; D gene unclear. Between the trimmed V and J ends, which lost 4 bases and 10 bases, there was a span of 13 bases. The V gene's germline CDR1 is MNHNY and CDR2 SVGAGI (reference sequence). This CDR3 is built from 12 residues.

The chain couples TRBV18 to TRBJ2-1; tentatively, D is TRBD1 (6 bases). The V end lost 3 bases, the J end lost 6 bases, and 12 bases lay between the germline ends. The CDR3 sequence is 14 residues long. Germline loops: CDR1 KGHSH, CDR2 LQKENI. CDR3 region: CASSPNRVGNEQFF. Here the CDR3 DNA reads TGTGCCAGCTCACCTAACAGGGTCGGCAATGAGCAGTTCTTC.

The V gene is TRBV7-2, the J gene TRBJ2-1; 10 bases agree with TRBD2. The CDR3 extends over 18 amino acids. Germline lookup yields CDR1 SGHTA and CDR2 FQGNSA. J gave up 0 bases and V 1 base, and 6 bases lay outside the gene matches. The CDR3 sequence: CASSLVGAGGPSYNEQFF. DNA for the CDR3: TGTGCCAGCAGCTTAGTAGGAGCGGGGGGGCCCTCCTACAATGAGCAGTTCTTC.

This clone appeared a single time. V and J are TRBV7-3 and TRBJ1-1, with TRBD1 matching over 8 bases. In germline, CDR1 is SGHTA, CDR2 FQGTGA. This CDR3 has 14 amino acids. J gave up 1 base and V 2 bases, and 0 bases lay outside the gene matches. Here the CDR3 reads CASSLQGANTEAFF. CDR3 sequence (DNA): TGTGCCAGCAGCTTACAGGGGGCGAACACTGAAGCTTTCTTT.

This chain connects TRBV19 to TRBJ1-6; D remains ambiguous. The V gene lost 6 bases and the J gene lost 8 bases, with 20 bases spanning the gap. The CDR3 length is 16 residues. CDR1 LNHDA and CDR2 SQIVND come from the germline V gene (reference sequence). CDR3 in amino acids: CASRFVEGPLDSPLHF. Here the CDR3 DNA reads TGTGCCAGTAGGTTCGTTGAGGGTCCCCTCGATTCACCCCTCCACTTT.

This chain links TRBV6-6 with TRBJ2-2, with 10 bases identical to TRBD1. Per germline, CDR1 MNHNY and CDR2 SVGAGI (reference sequence). V shed 4 bases, J shed 6 bases, and the junction held 2 bases outside the gene matches. The CDR3 totals 14 residues. The CDR3 DNA reads as TGTGCCAGCAGTTCCGACAGGGGGCCCGGGGAGCTGTTTTTT. This translates into CASSSDRGPGELFF.

V gene TRBV5-5 combines with J gene TRBJ2-7, with D hard to call. The CDR3 sequence is 13 residues long. In germline, CDR1 is SGHKS, CDR2 YYEKEE (reference sequence). V was shortened by 1 base and J by 0 bases, with 5 bases between the two germline ends. CDR3 region: CASSLTGSYEQYF. As DNA, the CDR3 is TGTGCCAGCAGCTTGACGGGCTCCTACGAGCAGTACTTC.

The CDR3 loop reads CASSQDNRGLGRELFF. In nucleotides, the CDR3 is TGCGCCAGCAGCCAAGATAACCGGGGGTTAGGTAGGGAGCTGTTTTTT. The chain joins TRBV4-3 to TRBJ2-2, with a weak D call TRBD2 (6 bases). Germline CDR1 is LGHNA and CDR2 is YSLEER. The germline V and J ends were trimmed by 0 bases and 9 bases, with 17 bases remaining between them. This CDR3 region has 16 residues.

The chain links TRBV7-3 to TRBJ1-1; D remains unclear. V shed 5 bases and J shed 1 base, with 11 bases lying between them. Per the germline V gene, CDR1 is SGHTA and CDR2 is FQGTGA. CDR3 length: 14 amino acids. The CDR3 DNA is TGTGCCAGCAGCCCCGGAGGTTCGAACACTGAAGCTTTCTTT. It codes for CASSPGGSNTEAFF.

J is TRBJ2-2 and V is TRBV9; D possibly corresponds to TRBD1 (6 bases). V lost 0 bases and J lost 1, with 10 bases in between. This CDR3 comprises 16 residues. The germline CDR1 and CDR2 sequences are SGDLS and YYNGEE. The chain's CDR3 is CASSVAQQGNTGELFF. The CDR3 nucleotides read TGTGCCAGCAGCGTAGCCCAACAGGGGAACACCGGGGAGCTGTTTTTT. Looking up the rest from reference TRBV9 and TRBJ2-2 gives the full variable domain: DSGVTQTPKHLITATGQRVTLRCSPRSGDLSVYWYQQSLDQGLQFLIQYYNGEERAKGNILERFSAQQFPDLHSELNLSSLELGDSALYFCASSVAQQGNTGELFFGEGSRLTVL.

The gene calls are TRBV4-2 and TRBJ1-4, with a tentative D call TRBD1 (6 bases). With 2 bases removed from V and 5 bases from J, the gap between germline ends came to 12 bases. The V gene's germline CDR1 is LGHNA and CDR2 YNFKEQ. This CDR3 is 15 amino acids long. CDR3 bases: TGTGCCAGCAGCCAATCCGGGACACGGAATGAAAAACTGTTTTTT. Its translation is CASSQSGTRNEKLFF.

The chain combines TRBV19 with TRBJ2-1; D possibly corresponds to TRBD1 (6 bases). Germline-derived CDR1 and CDR2 are LNHDA and SQIVND (reference sequence). This CDR3 has 11 amino acids. Trimming stripped 7 bases from V and 7 bases from J, with 8 bases between. The CDR3 sequence is CASTGANEQFF. Here the CDR3 DNA reads TGTGCCAGTACAGGGGCAAATGAGCAGTTCTTC.

DNA of the CDR3: TGTGCCAGTAGTATAGGAGCGCTTCGGGTCTACAATGAGCAGTTCTTC. Its protein product is CASSIGALRVYNEQFF. V usage is TRBV19 and J usage is TRBJ2-1; D unclear. This CDR3 is 16 amino acids long. Trimming shortened V by 1 base and J by 3 bases, and 13 bases separated the two germline ends. From germline, CDR1 is LNHDA and CDR2 SQIVND (reference sequence).

V usage is TRBV9 and J usage is TRBJ2-7, with D uncertain. The CDR3 totals 14 residues. Germline values: CDR1 SGDLS, CDR2 YYNGEE. The V end was cut by 2 bases, the J end by 2 bases, with 11 bases between. Written as DNA, the CDR3 is TGTGCCAGCAGCGTCAGCGATTTTACCTACGAGCAGTACTTC. As protein: CASSVSDFTYEQYF.

The V call is TRBV5-1, the J call TRBJ2-5; D may be TRBD1 (6 bases). CDR1 and CDR2 from the germline V gene are SGHRS and YFSETQ. Trimming took off 0 bases at V and 5 bases at J, with 14 bases between the two ends. The CDR3 sequence is 15 residues long. The CDR3 spells CASSLDRDGWETQYF. CDR3 sequence (DNA): TGCGCCAGCAGCTTGGACAGGGATGGTTGGGAGACCCAGTACTTC.

This chain links TRBV9 with TRBJ2-7, with TRBD2 matching 10 bases. Looked up from germline, CDR1 is SGDLS and CDR2 is YYNGEE. Unmatched junction bases numbered 8, after V lost 0 bases and J lost 5 bases. The CDR3 is made up of 16 amino acids. CDR3 sequence reads: CASSVGSLAGVHEQYF. The CDR3 DNA is TGTGCCAGCAGCGTAGGATCCCTAGCGGGGGTCCACGAGCAGTACTTC.

The chain employs TRBV6-5 and TRBJ1-1; a weak D match, TRBD1 (5 bases). V dropped 2 bases and J dropped 1 base, with 14 bases sitting between them. The CDR3 has 16 residues. CDR1 and CDR2 from the germline V gene are MNHEY and SVGAGI. The CDR3 loop reads CASSYQPRGGNTEAFF. For the CDR3, the DNA is TGTGCCAGCAGTTACCAACCCCGGGGGGGGAACACTGAAGCTTTCTTT.

This chain connects TRBV11-2 to TRBJ1-1; D possibly corresponds to TRBD1 (5 bases). The germline V gene has CDR1 SGHAT and CDR2 FQNNGV. CDR3 length: 14 residues. Trimming took 5 bases from V and 0 from J, leaving 10 bases between them. In nucleotides, the CDR3 is TGTGCCAGCAGCGTTGGACACCTGAACACTGAAGCTTTCTTT. Translation gives CASSVGHLNTEAFF.